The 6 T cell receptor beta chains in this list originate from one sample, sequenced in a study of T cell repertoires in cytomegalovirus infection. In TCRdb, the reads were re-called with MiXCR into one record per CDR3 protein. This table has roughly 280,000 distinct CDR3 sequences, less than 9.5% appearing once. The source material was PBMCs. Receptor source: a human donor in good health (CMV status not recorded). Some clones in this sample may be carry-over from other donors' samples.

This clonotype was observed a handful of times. CDR3 coding DNA: TGCAGTGCTAGGGCGGGAAGCTCCTACAATGAGCAGTTCTTC. Its protein product is CSARAGSSYNEQFF. J is TRBJ2-1 and V is TRBV20-1; a weak D match, TRBD2 (6 bases). Germline V gene data show CDR1 as DFQATT and CDR2 as SNEGSKA (reference sequence). CDR3 length: 14 amino acids. The V gene lost 3 bases and the J gene lost 0 bases, with 9 bases spanning the gap.

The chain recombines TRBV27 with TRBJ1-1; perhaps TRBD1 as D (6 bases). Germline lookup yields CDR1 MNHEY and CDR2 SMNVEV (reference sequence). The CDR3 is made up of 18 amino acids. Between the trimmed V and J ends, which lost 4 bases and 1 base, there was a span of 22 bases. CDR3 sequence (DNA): TGTGCCAGCAGTTCTTCCGGGGGCCTCTGGGAATCGAACACTGAAGCTTTCTTT. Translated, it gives CASSSSGGLWESNTEAFF.

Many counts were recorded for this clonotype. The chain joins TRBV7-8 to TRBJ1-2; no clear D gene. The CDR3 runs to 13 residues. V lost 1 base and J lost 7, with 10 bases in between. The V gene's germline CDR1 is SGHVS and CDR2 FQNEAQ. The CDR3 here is CASSLDPSLGYTF. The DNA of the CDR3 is TGTGCCAGCAGCTTAGATCCGTCTCTTGGCTACACCTTC.

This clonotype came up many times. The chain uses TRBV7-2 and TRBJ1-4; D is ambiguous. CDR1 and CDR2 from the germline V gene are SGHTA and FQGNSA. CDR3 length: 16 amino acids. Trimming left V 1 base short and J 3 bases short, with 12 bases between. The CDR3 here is CASSLGVTGANEKLFF. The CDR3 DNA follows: TGTGCCAGCAGCTTAGGAGTTACGGGAGCTAATGAAAAACTGTTTTTT.

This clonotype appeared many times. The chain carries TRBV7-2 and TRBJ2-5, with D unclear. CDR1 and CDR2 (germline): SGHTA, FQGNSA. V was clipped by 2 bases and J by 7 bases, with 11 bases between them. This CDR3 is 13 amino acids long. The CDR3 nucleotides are TGTGCCAGCAGCTTAAGGGTCCCAGGGACCCAGTACTTC. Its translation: CASSLRVPGTQYF.

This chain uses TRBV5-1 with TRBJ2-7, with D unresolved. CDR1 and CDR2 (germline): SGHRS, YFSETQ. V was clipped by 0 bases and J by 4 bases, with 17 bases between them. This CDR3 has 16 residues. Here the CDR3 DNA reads TGCGCCAGCAGCTTGGTAGGGTTCACCCTCGGATACGAGCAGTACTTC. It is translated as CASSLVGFTLGYEQYF.